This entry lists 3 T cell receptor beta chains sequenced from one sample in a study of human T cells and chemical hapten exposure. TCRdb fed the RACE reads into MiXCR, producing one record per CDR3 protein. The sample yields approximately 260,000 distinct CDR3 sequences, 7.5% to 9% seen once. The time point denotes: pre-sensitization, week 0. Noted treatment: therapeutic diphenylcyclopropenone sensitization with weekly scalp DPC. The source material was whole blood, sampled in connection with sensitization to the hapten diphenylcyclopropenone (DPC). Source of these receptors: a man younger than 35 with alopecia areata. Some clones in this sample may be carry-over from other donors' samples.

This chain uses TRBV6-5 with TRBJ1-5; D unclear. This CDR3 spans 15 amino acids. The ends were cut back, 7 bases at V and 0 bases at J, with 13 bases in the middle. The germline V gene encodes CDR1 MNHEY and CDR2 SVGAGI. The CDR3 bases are TGTGCCAGCACAAGAAGCGGGGATAGCAATCAGCCCCAGCATTTT. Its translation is CASTRSGDSNQPQHF.

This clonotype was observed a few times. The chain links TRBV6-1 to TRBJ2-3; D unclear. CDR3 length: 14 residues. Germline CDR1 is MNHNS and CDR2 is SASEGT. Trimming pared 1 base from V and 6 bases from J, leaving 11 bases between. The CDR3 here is CASSEGDKVDTQYF. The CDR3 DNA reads TGTGCCAGCAGTGAAGGTGATAAGGTTGATACGCAGTATTTT.

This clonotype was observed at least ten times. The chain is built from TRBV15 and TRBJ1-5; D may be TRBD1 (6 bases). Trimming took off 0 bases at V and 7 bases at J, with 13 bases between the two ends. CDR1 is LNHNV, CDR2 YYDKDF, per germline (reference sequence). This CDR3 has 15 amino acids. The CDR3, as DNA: TGTGCCACCAGCAGAGATAGGGGGGAAGGCCAGCCCCAGCATTTT. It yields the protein CATSRDRGEGQPQHF.